A selection of T cell receptor beta chains follows, all from one sample in a study of graft-versus-host responses after intestinal transplantation. Only in-frame clones appear in the TCRdb table, and some are missing; sequencing was by immunoSEQ multiplex PCR. The sample has several thousand clones; about 31% are singletons. This specimen consisted of alloreactive CD4+ T cells from a mixed lymphocyte reaction culture, obtained before transplantation. Every receptor here comes from a human patient who was an organ donor for intestinal transplantation. Each CDR3 is given with its conserved first and last residue. A D gene is named only where the DNA matches it firmly. A row's size may be missing; if present it is once, few, many or a size class.

j_call clone_size d_call v_call cdr3_nt cdr3_aa
TRBJ2-3 few TRBD1 TRBV6-5 TGTGCCAGCAGTCCGCCCGGACAGGGCCCAGATACGCAGTATTTT CASSPPGQGPDTQYF
TRBJ2-7 NA NA TRBV21-1 TGTGCCAGCAGCAAGCGGGCTCCCTACGAGCAGTACTTC CASSKRAPYEQYF
TRBJ1-6 NA NA TRBV4-3 TGCGCCAGCAGCCAAGATCGAACAGGGTTAGATTCACCCCTCCACTTT CASSQDRTGLDSPLHF
TRBJ1-6 few NA TRBV2 TGTGCCAGCAGTGGAACTCGGATCGGGTATAATTCACCCCTCCACTTT CASSGTRIGYNSPLHF
TRBJ2-5 few TRBD1 TRBV25-1 TGTGCCAGCAGTGACGCCGGGACAGGGGAAACCCAAGAGACCCAGTACTTC CASSDAGTGETQETQYF
TRBJ2-7 NA NA TRBV18 TGTGCCAGCTCACCACACTCCTACGAGCAGTACTTC CASSPHSYEQYF
TRBJ1-3 NA NA TRBV21-1 TGTGCCAGCAGCTGGCGCCTAGCTACACACGCACGAAACACCATATATTTT CASSWRLATHARNTIYF
TRBJ1-1 many NA TRBV6-6 TGTGCCAGCAGTTACTCGGAGCTAAACACTGAAGCTTTCTTT CASSYSELNTEAFF
TRBJ1-2 NA NA TRBV6-5 TGTGCCAGCAATTATAGGGGTCCCTATGGCTACACCTTC CASNYRGPYGYTF
TRBJ1-1 NA NA TRBV27 TGTGCCAGCAGTCTCAATACCGGACGTGTCACTGAAGCTTTCTTT CASSLNTGRVTEAFF
TRBJ2-1 NA NA TRBV5-1 TGCGCCAGCAGCTTGGAAGGGACCCAGGTGGAGCAGTTCTTC CASSLEGTQVEQFF
TRBJ2-1 NA NA TRBV7-9 TGTGCCAGCAGCTTGGTCTACCCCGGGGATGAGCAGTTCTTC CASSLVYPGDEQFF
TRBJ2-5 NA NA TRBV9 TGTGCCAGCAGCGTTGGATCCACTCCCGAGACCCAGTACTTC CASSVGSTPETQYF
TRBJ1-4 few NA TRBV19 TGTGCCAGTAGTCGGCAAAGGGGGGCAACTAATGAAAAACTGTTTTTT CASSRQRGATNEKLFF
TRBJ2-2 few NA TRBV11-3 TGTGCCAGCAGCCAAGGGAGGACGAAGGCAAGTACGAACACCGGGGAGCTGTTTTTT CASSQGRTKASTNTGELFF
TRBJ2-7 NA TRBD1 TRBV2 TGTGCCAGCACTGAGGACAGGGGCGTTCGGTACTTC CASTEDRGVRYF
TRBJ2-1 medium-sized TRBD2 TRBV5-4 TGTGCCAGCAGTCCACCGGGCGGGAGGAGTCATGAGCAGTTCTTC CASSPPGGRSHEQFF
TRBJ2-3 few NA TRBV11-2 TGTGCCAGCAGCTTCCGGGTTTCGAGACGCACAGATACGCAGTATTTT CASSFRVSRRTDTQYF
TRBJ2-5 NA NA TRBV19 TGTGCCAGTAGTATCGCGGGGGCGGGGGAGACCCAGTACTTC CASSIAGAGETQYF
TRBJ2-7 NA NA TRBV27 TGTGCCAGCAGTTTGGGGGAGACTAGTTGCGAGCAGTACTTC CASSLGETSCEQYF
TRBJ1-5 few NA TRBV5-1 TGCGCCAGCAGCTTGGCAGGGGGCAATCAGCCCCAGCATTTT CASSLAGGNQPQHF
TRBJ2-7 NA TRBD1 TRBV7-9 TGTGCCAGCAGCTCATCAGACAGGGACTACGAGCAGTACTTC CASSSSDRDYEQYF